Shown below are 18 T cell receptor beta chains from a single sample sequenced in a study of OX40 agonist ivuxolimab in advanced cancers. Sequencing was performed with immunoSEQ multiplex PCR; in TCRdb, only in-frame clones are kept and a portion is missing. The sample holds 40,000 to 50,000 clones; less than 90% are singletons and the top ten take 9.5% to 13%. Sequencing used CD4+ or CD8+ T cells sorted from blood, obtained in a trial of the OX40 agonist ivuxolimab. The receptors originated from an adult with an advanced solid tumor such as melanoma, head and neck, liver or kidney cancer.

V is TRBV6-9 and J is TRBJ1-2; D gene ambiguous. Per the germline V gene, CDR1 is MNHGY and CDR2 is SVAAGI. The CDR3 contains 13 residues. Trimming took off 5 bases at V and 6 bases at J, with 13 bases between the two ends. The CDR3 DNA reads TGTGCCAGCAGTGAAGGGCTCCTCGATGGCTACACCTTC. Its protein is CASSEGLLDGYTF.

The gene calls are TRBV30 and TRBJ2-7; 8 positions match TRBD1. The V gene end was trimmed by 0 bases and the J gene end by 1 base; junction bases not matched to a gene: 14. The CDR3 totals 18 residues. Germline lookup yields CDR1 GTSNPN and CDR2 SVGIG (reference sequence). The CDR3 DNA reads TGTGCCTGGAGTGTTTCCATAGGGGCAGGGGGCCGATCCTACGAGCAGTACTTC. Encoded protein: CAWSVSIGAGGRSYEQYF.

The V and J genes are TRBV6-4 and TRBJ2-7; D remains ambiguous. This CDR3 spans 14 amino acids. With 8 bases removed from V and 1 base from J, the gap between germline ends came to 15 bases. Per germline, CDR1 MRHNA and CDR2 SNTAGT. The CDR3 reads CASSKSAISYEQYF. CDR3 DNA sequence: TGTGCCAGCTCAAAGTCGGCTATTTCCTACGAGCAGTACTTC.

The rearrangement joins TRBV27 to TRBJ1-1, with D unclear. The V gene's germline CDR1 is MNHEY and CDR2 SMNVEV (reference sequence). The CDR3 is 15 residues long. With 1 base removed from V and 1 base from J, the gap between germline ends came to 10 bases. CDR3 sequence: CASSLFPHENTEAFF. CDR3 nucleotides: TGTGCCAGCAGTTTATTTCCACACGAGAACACTGAAGCTTTCTTT.

The V and J genes are TRBV28 and TRBJ1-4, with 9 positions matching TRBD1. CDR3 size: 15 residues. J was trimmed by 8 bases and V by 4 bases; bases with no gene match: 8. Germline V gene sequence: CDR1 MDHEN, CDR2 SYDVKM. CDR3 DNA: TGTGCCAGCAGTTCCCGGACAGGGGTTGGGGAAAAACTGTTTTTT. This sequence encodes CASSSRTGVGEKLFF.

This rearrangement joins TRBV7-9 to TRBJ1-6; no reliable D call. Germline V gene data show CDR1 as SEHNR and CDR2 as FQNEAQ (reference sequence). Trimming removed 4 bases at V and 10 bases at J, with 17 bases between. The CDR3 loop spans 15 amino acids. CDR3 in DNA: TGTGCCAGCAGCTCTCCCCAAGGGTTCGAGTCACCCCTCCACTTT. Translating gives CASSSPQGFESPLHF.

V and J are TRBV9 and TRBJ2-1; D not certain. The germline gives CDR1 SGDLS, CDR2 YYNGEE. This CDR3 contains 16 residues. Between the trimmed V and J ends, which lost 0 bases and 0 bases, there was a span of 10 bases. As DNA, the CDR3 is TGTGCCAGCAGCGTAGGGAGCATTCCCTCCTACAATGAGCAGTTCTTC. Protein: CASSVGSIPSYNEQFF.

The rearrangement links TRBV9 to TRBJ2-7; 9 bases are a match to TRBD2. The CDR3 contains 15 residues. Germline V gives CDR1 SGDLS, CDR2 YYNGEE. Trimming cost V 4 bases and J 2 bases; bases outside gene matches: 7. The CDR3 spells CASSLGASGTYEQYF. In DNA, the CDR3 is TGTGCCAGCAGCCTGGGGGCTAGCGGGACCTACGAGCAGTACTTC.

The chain couples TRBV7-9 to TRBJ2-7; 11 bases are shared with TRBD2. Germline CDR1 and CDR2: SEHNR and FQNEAQ (reference sequence). Trimming took 3 bases from V and 7 from J; bases not matched to a gene: 5. This CDR3 has 14 amino acids. CDR3 nucleotides: TGTGCCAGCAGCTTCCTAGCGGGAGGAGGTGAGCAGTACTTC. Protein: CASSFLAGGGEQYF. The full variable domain, with the rest looked up from reference TRBV7-9 and TRBJ2-7, is DTGVSQNPRHKITKRGQNVTFRCDPISEHNRLYWYRQTLGQGPEFLTYFQNEAQLEKSRLLSDRFSAERPKGSFSTLEIQRTEQGDSAMYLCASSFLAGGGEQYFGPGTRLTVT.

In this sample, this clone turned up a few times. The gene calls are TRBV14 and TRBJ1-1, with 10 bases that match TRBD1. The CDR3 sequence is 18 residues long. Germline V gives CDR1 SGHDN, CDR2 FVKESK. J gave up 4 bases and V 1 base, and 12 bases lay outside the gene matches. CDR3 coding DNA: TGTGCCAGCAGCCAAGTGGGACAGGGGAGAGTCCCAGCCACTGAAGCTTTCTTT. Translation gives CASSQVGQGRVPATEAFF.

The chain employs TRBV2 and TRBJ1-4; TRBD1 matches 8 bases. This CDR3 comprises 16 residues. J was trimmed by 0 bases and V by 6 bases; bases with no gene match: 6. Germline V lookup: CDR1 SNHLY, CDR2 FYNNEI. CDR3 DNA sequence: TGTGCCAGCAGGTCCCTGACAGGGGCAACTAATGAAAAACTGTTTTTT. Translation gives CASRSLTGATNEKLFF.

The chain joins TRBV7-9 to TRBJ2-1; D may match TRBD1 or TRBD2 (5 bases each). V was shortened by 0 bases and J by 9 bases, with 15 bases between the two germline ends. This CDR3 is built from 15 residues. Germline assignment: CDR1 SEHNR and CDR2 FQNEAQ (reference sequence). The CDR3 DNA is TGTGCCAGCAGCTTAGCGGGTTTCCCTGGGGGTGAGCAGTTCTTC. Its translation is CASSLAGFPGGEQFF.

The chain is built from TRBV7-2 and TRBJ2-4, with unresolved D. CDR3 length: 14 residues. Germline V gene sequence: CDR1 SGHTA, CDR2 FQGNSA. V was pared by 3 bases and J by 4 bases, with 10 bases between. CDR3 sequence (DNA): TGTGCCAGCAGCTTTCTCGTCGGGAAAAACATTCAGTACTTC. Its translation: CASSFLVGKNIQYF.

The rearrangement joins TRBV7-6 to TRBJ1-3; D is unclear. The V and J ends lost 5 bases and 0 bases respectively, with 11 bases between them. The CDR3 sequence is 15 residues long. The V gene's germline CDR1 is SGHVS and CDR2 FNYEAQ. CDR3 nucleotide sequence: TGTGCCAGCAGCCCGGCCCCCAGCTCTGGAAACACCATATATTTT. Its translation: CASSPAPSSGNTIYF.

The rearrangement links TRBV7-2 to TRBJ1-2; a possible D gene is TRBD1 (6 bases). Trimming stripped 5 bases from V and 8 bases from J, with 12 bases between. CDR1 is SGHTA and CDR2 is FQGNSA in the germline V gene. CDR3 length equals 12 residues. CDR3 in DNA: TGTGCCAGCAGCGGCGGGGGCATGGGCTACACCTTC. It codes for CASSGGGMGYTF.

The rearrangement joins TRBV27 to TRBJ2-7, with D tentatively TRBD2 (5 bases). The germline V and J ends were trimmed by 5 bases and 0 bases, with 11 bases remaining between them. The CDR3 consists of 14 residues. In germline, CDR1 is MNHEY, CDR2 SMNVEV (reference sequence). The CDR3 nucleotides read TGTGCCAGCAGTCCGCGGGCCAGCTCCTACGAGCAGTACTTC. Its protein product is CASSPRASSYEQYF.

CDR3 in DNA: TGTGCCAGCAGTTTAGGGGCTTCGCTTAACAATGAGCAGTTCTTC. Residues: CASSLGASLNNEQFF. V usage is TRBV27 and J usage is TRBJ2-1, with D maybe TRBD1 (5 bases). Per germline, CDR1 MNHEY and CDR2 SMNVEV (reference sequence). CDR3 length: 15 residues. With 2 bases removed from V and 5 bases from J, the gap between germline ends came to 13 bases.

V gene TRBV9 combines with J gene TRBJ2-3; no clear D gene. The CDR3 consists of 15 residues. CDR1 is SGDLS and CDR2 is YYNGEE in the germline V gene. V was clipped by 0 bases and J by 0 bases, with 8 bases between them. CDR3 sequence reads: CASSVGETSTDTQYF. The CDR3, as DNA: TGTGCCAGCAGCGTAGGTGAGACTAGCACAGATACGCAGTATTTT.